The present entry profiles one T cell receptor (beta chain) with its context. The antigen remains undetermined. This sample was taken from a study of blood T cells in healthy people across ages. Study-level findings and limits: Whereas aged donors had fewer naive CD4+ cells, long-lived donors had more of them and higher diversity. Leaving the PBMCs unsorted stopped any conclusive comparison of naive versus antigen-experienced cells.

PCR was performed a second time for about 7 to 12 cycles using a sample-barcoded 5' primer and a J-beta primer mix. Every sample produced at least 3 million CDR3-containing paired-end reads. TCRdb re-called the 5' RACE reads through MiXCR, storing one row per CDR3 protein. The sample consists of hundreds of thousands of distinct CDR3 sequences, just over 55% of them appearing once. This clonotype was obtained from a man aged 40-50 years in good health. The sequenced material came from blood.

CDR3 amino acids: CATSTSILPWRGYSYEQYF. The CDR3 DNA reads TGTGCCACCAGCACCTCAATACTTCCCTGGCGGGGATACTCATACGAGCAGTACTTC. J is TRBJ2-7 and V is TRBV15; D is possibly TRBD2 (6 bases). Germline loops: CDR1 LNHNV, CDR2 YYDKDF (reference sequence). This CDR3 has 19 amino acids. Trimming shortened V by 4 bases and J by 4 bases, and 29 bases separated the two germline ends.